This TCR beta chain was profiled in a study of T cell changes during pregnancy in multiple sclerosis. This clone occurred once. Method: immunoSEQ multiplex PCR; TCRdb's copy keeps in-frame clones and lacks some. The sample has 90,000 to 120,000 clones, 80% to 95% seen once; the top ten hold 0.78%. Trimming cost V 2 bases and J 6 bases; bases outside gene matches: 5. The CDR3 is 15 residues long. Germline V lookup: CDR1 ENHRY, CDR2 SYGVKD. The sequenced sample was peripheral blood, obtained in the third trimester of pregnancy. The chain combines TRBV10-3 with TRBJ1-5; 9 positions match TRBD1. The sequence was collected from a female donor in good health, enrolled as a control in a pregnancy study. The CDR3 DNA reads TGTGCCATCAGTGAGGGACAGGGGAGCGGTCAGCCCCAGCATTTT. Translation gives CAISEGQGSGQPQHF.